The source of this T cell receptor (beta chain) is a study of T-cell reconstitution after alpha-beta-depleted transplantation in children. Preparing the TCRbeta library involved the use of unique molecular identifiers. TCRdb independently ran MiXCR on the PCR reads; one entry per CDR3 protein. The sample carries more than 450,000 distinct CDR3 sequences, 15% to 20% recorded once. V lost 2 bases, J lost 6 bases, and 8 bases lay in between. Germline CDR1 is MNHEY and CDR2 is SVGAGI. The CDR3 has 14 residues. The sequence came from a human donor who donated a stem cell graft to a child with acute lymphoblastic leukemia. The gene calls are TRBV6-5 and TRBJ1-6; no definite D call. The sample here was PBMCs from the stem cell graft donor, taken from the stem cell graft. CDR3 in amino acids: CASSYARANSPLHF. The CDR3 coding sequence is TGTGCCAGCAGTTACGCCCGGGCTAATTCACCCCTCCACTTT.